The table lists the clone carrying this T cell receptor beta chain with a few counts. Genes and germline are mouse. From the germline J gene comes the end of the CDR3, since the read stops 4 residues before it. Distinct nucleotide sequences in the sample also encode this CDR3. The data belong to a study of CD8+ T cells in alopecia areata. The V gene's germline CDR1 is NSQYPW and CDR2 LRSPGD (reference sequence). V trimming: 4 bases; J trimming: 4 bases; junction bases outside the gene matches: 2. The CDR3 is 15 amino acids. Cell sorting was performed on pooled cutaneous lymph node cells with CD4, CD8alpha, NKG2D, NKG2ACE and other markers. cDNA prepared by RNA extraction and subsequent reverse transcription served as the template for sequencing. Sequencing used immunoSEQ multiplex PCR; TCRdb keeps in-frame clones, though not all of them. The sample holds 270,000 or so clones, and no clone turns up only once.

This chain connects TRBV1 to TRBJ2-1; 12 bases match TRBD1. This receptor was obtained from a C3H/HeJ mouse with alopecia areata. Mouse strain MHC haplotype: H2-k. The sequencing sample was made of CD4+ T cells sorted from a lymph node. The CDR3 reads CTCSEGQGAYAEQFF. The DNA read from the CDR3 is TGCACCTGCAGTGAGGGACAGGGGGCATATGCT.